This T cell receptor beta chain was documented in a study of cytomegalovirus exposure and HLA in healthy donors. The V and J ends lost 3 bases and 5 bases, in that order; junction bases with no gene match: 6. Per the germline V gene, CDR1 is LGHNA and CDR2 is YSLEER. There are 15 residues in the CDR3. Study-wide findings and caveats: High sensitivity and specificity were reportedly achieved when the classifier diagnosed cytomegalovirus status. According to a later analysis, donors in an Asian-associated ancestry cluster reportedly had fewer N-insertions than the approximately 670-donor mean.

The PCR had 60 Vbeta and 13 Jbeta primers. Measured with immunoSEQ multiplex PCR; TCRdb has only the in-frame clones, and not every one. This table holds hundreds of thousands of clones, around nine tenths found once. As for this clone: Its antigen is unidentified.

The sample taken for sequencing was PBMCs. V is TRBV4-3 and J is TRBJ2-7, with 11 bases that match TRBD1. The clonotype originates from a woman aged 18-35 years in good health and CMV-seronegative. Here the CDR3 DNA reads TGCGCCAGCAGCCAGCCGGACAGGGGGCTAGACGAGCAGTACTTC. Its protein is CASSQPDRGLDEQYF.